This is a list of T cell receptor beta chains from one sample in a study of blood T cell repertoires in COVID-19. Using immunoSEQ multiplex PCR, the repertoire was profiled, and TCRdb retains in-frame clones only, with some absent. The repertoire has approximately 80,000 clones, under 80% of them found once; the top ten carry around a sixth. The specimen sequenced was peripheral blood. The source of these receptors is a human donor in a cohort sampled during active COVID-19. The CDR3 runs from the conserved cysteine through the conserved F or W. Fields, in order: V gene, J gene, D gene, clone size, CDR3 DNA, CDR3 protein. A D gene is named only where the DNA matches it firmly. Rows may omit the clone size; those that give it use once, few, many or a size class.

TRBV5-5	TRBJ2-4	-	-	TGTGCCAGCAGCCTTTGGACAGATGGAAACATTCAGTACTTC	CASSLWTDGNIQYF
TRBV15	TRBJ2-3	TRBD1	-	TGTGCCACCAGCAGAGATCGGGACAGCTTCACAGATACGCAGTATTTT	CATSRDRDSFTDTQYF
TRBV19	TRBJ2-7	-	-	TGTGCCAGTAGTATTAGGGACATCGGCTACGAGCAGTACTTC	CASSIRDIGYEQYF
TRBV5-6	TRBJ1-1	TRBD1	-	TGTGCCAGCAGCATCCGAGACAGGGACGCGGGAGCTTTCTTT	CASSIRDRDAGAFF
TRBV11-2	TRBJ2-5	TRBD2	-	TGTGCCAGCAGCTTTCTAGCGGGGGGGTCCAGACAAGAGACCCAGTACTTC	CASSFLAGGSRQETQYF
TRBV6-5	TRBJ1-5	-	-	TGTGCCAGCAGACAGGGTCCCTCCAATCAGCCCCAGCATTTT	CASRQGPSNQPQHF
TRBV4-1	TRBJ1-2	-	-	TGCGCCAGCAGCCACCGTTCCGGGAGCTATGGCTACACCTTC	CASSHRSGSYGYTF
TRBV10-2	TRBJ1-5	-	-	TGCGCCAGCAGGGGAGATAGCAATCAGCCCCAGCATTTT	CASRGDSNQPQHF
TRBV9	TRBJ2-7	TRBD1	-	TGTGCCAGCAGCGTAACAGGGGGCTCCTACGAGCAGTACTTC	CASSVTGGSYEQYF
TRBV6-4	TRBJ1-1	-	-	TGTGCCAGCAGTGTGGCGGTTGGGGGCGGTGAAGCTTTCTTT	CASSVAVGGGEAFF
TRBV11-2	TRBJ2-7	TRBD2	-	TGTGCCAGCAGCTTAGGTAGTCGGGGGGGCCTCCACGAGCAGTACTTC	CASSLGSRGGLHEQYF
TRBV19	TRBJ2-5	-	-	TGTGCCAGTAATGCGTTCAGGGGAACAGGGGAGACCCAGTACTTC	CASNAFRGTGETQYF
TRBV7-9	TRBJ1-1	TRBD1	-	TGTGCCAGCAGTACACAGGGGTCTGAAGCTTTCTTT	CASSTQGSEAFF
TRBV11-3	TRBJ2-1	TRBD2	-	TGTGCCAGCAGCCCCCGGGCTAGCGGGAGAAATGAGCAGTTCTTC	CASSPRASGRNEQFF
TRBV6-4	TRBJ2-3	TRBD2	-	TGTGCCAGCAGTGATTCTGCGGGGGATTCCCCAGATACGCAGTATTTT	CASSDSAGDSPDTQYF
TRBV2	TRBJ2-1	TRBD2	-	TGTGCCAGCACCTGGACAGAGCCGACTAGCGCCTATGGTAGCTCCTACAATGAGCAGTTCTTC	CASTWTEPTSAYGSSYNEQFF
TRBV4-1	TRBJ2-7	TRBD2	-	TGCGCCAGCAGCGGCAAGGGAGGGGTCTACGAGCAGTACTTC	CASSGKGGVYEQYF
TRBV19	TRBJ2-5	-	-	TGTGCCAGTAGTATAGCAGGGCCAGAGACCCAGTACTTC	CASSIAGPETQYF
TRBV27	TRBJ1-2	TRBD1	few	TGTGCCAGCTCAGGGGGCTATGGCTACACCTTC	CASSGGYGYTF
TRBV6-5	TRBJ2-5	-	-	TGTGCCAGCAGTTTCCTGGGACAACAAGAGACCCAGTACTTC	CASSFLGQQETQYF
TRBV3-1/TRBV3-2	TRBJ2-2	-	-	TGTGCCAGCAGGGTTAACAGGGCATATGAGCTGTTTTTT	CASRVNRAYELFF
TRBV6-5	TRBJ1-2	-	-	TGTGCCAGCAGTTCCCCAGGGGTCGGCTACACCTTC	CASSSPGVGYTF
TRBV6-5	TRBJ1-5	-	many	TGTGCCAGCAGACACGGCCTACGGGGTCAGCCCCAGCATTTT	CASRHGLRGQPQHF
TRBV29-1	TRBJ1-1	-	-	TGCAGCGCCCATCCGGGTTGGCAGCAGAACACTGAAGCTTTCTTT	CSAHPGWQQNTEAFF
TRBV7-5	TRBJ2-7	-	-	TGTGCCAGAAGCTTAGGAACGTTAGGAGGACAGTACTTC	CARSLGTLGGQYF
TRBV2	TRBJ1-1	-	-	TGTGCCAGCAGTGGGCTGGGGAGGCGGAACACTGAAGCTTTCTTT	CASSGLGRRNTEAFF
TRBV18	TRBJ1-1	-	-	TGTGCCAGCTCACCGTGGCGGGACACTGAAGCTTTCTTT	CASSPWRDTEAFF
TRBV27	TRBJ1-1	-	-	TGTGCCAGCAGTTTCGTGCGAGCGGGCAACACTGAAGCTTTCTTT	CASSFVRAGNTEAFF
TRBV6-5	TRBJ2-2	TRBD1	-	TGTGCCAGCTGCAGGGGGCACGACACCGGGGAGCTGTTTTTT	CASCRGHDTGELFF
TRBV7-9	TRBJ2-1	-	-	TGTGCCAGCACCGCCGGAGGGCTGAACAATGAGCAGTTCTTC	CASTAGGLNNEQFF
TRBV10-3	TRBJ1-1	TRBD1	-	TGTGCCTCCTCGACCGGGACAGGTTCGAACACTGAAGCTTTCTTT	CASSTGTGSNTEAFF
TRBV13	TRBJ1-4	-	-	TGTGCCAGCAGCTTAGGCGGGCAGGGTCGCGAAAAACTGTTTTTT	CASSLGGQGREKLFF
TRBV6-1	TRBJ1-4	-	-	TGCGCCAGCAGTGAACGCGAACTCTTATTAACAACTAATGAAAAACTGTTTTTT	CASSERELLLTTNEKLFF
TRBV28	TRBJ2-7	TRBD1	-	TGTGCCAGCAGTTCGGGACAGGGCGGCGAGCAGTACTTC	CASSSGQGGEQYF
TRBV9	TRBJ2-1	TRBD2	-	TGTGCCAGCAGCGCCTGGACTAGCGGGCATACAGGGGATGAGCAGTTCTTC	CASSAWTSGHTGDEQFF
TRBV4-1	TRBJ2-5	-	-	TGCGCCAGCAGCCCAGTGTGGGGCTCTGAGACCCAGTACTTC	CASSPVWGSETQYF
TRBV9	TRBJ1-6	TRBD1	-	TGTGCCAGCAGCGCAACAGGGGCCGATAATTCACCCCTCCACTTT	CASSATGADNSPLHF
TRBV9	TRBJ1-3	-	-	TGTGCCAGCAGCGCCGAGGGCCTCCCTGGAAACACCATATATTTT	CASSAEGLPGNTIYF
TRBV7-9	TRBJ1-6	TRBD1	once	TGTGCCAGCAGCTTGGGGGACAGGGTAAATTCACCCCTCCACTTT	CASSLGDRVNSPLHF
TRBV7-9	TRBJ2-5	-	-	TGTGCCAGCAGCTTTGCGGAGACCCAGTACTTC	CASSFAETQYF
TRBV19	TRBJ2-3	-	-	TGTGCCAGTAGTTTAATGGATACGCAGTATTTT	CASSLMDTQYF
TRBV4-3	TRBJ2-4	-	-	TGCGCCAGCAGCCAAGATATTTGGGGGGAGTGGGAAAACATTCAGTACTTC	CASSQDIWGEWENIQYF
TRBV5-8	TRBJ1-2	-	few	TGTGCCAGCAGCTTGGGAGAGTCCCTTGGCTACACCTTC	CASSLGESLGYTF
TRBV28	TRBJ2-7	TRBD2	-	TGTGCCAGCAGTCAACTAGCGGGGGGGCTTTACGAGCAGTACTTC	CASSQLAGGLYEQYF
TRBV5-1	TRBJ2-1	TRBD2	-	TGCGCCAGCAGCAGCCGAGGACTAGCCTATGAGCAGTTCTTC	CASSSRGLAYEQFF